The 27 T cell receptor beta chains reported below all come from one sample, sequenced in a study of long-term antiretroviral therapy in people with HIV. With survey level as its setting, the immunoSEQ assay was v3.0. Some clones are missing from TCRdb's copy, which holds only in-frame ones; the method was immunoSEQ multiplex PCR. The sample includes approximately 25,000 clones, 65% to 90% of them seen just once. Source: unsorted PBMCs, taken 3 years after starting antiretroviral therapy. The receptors derive from a man in his fifties or sixties with HIV.

The chain uses TRBV7-3 and TRBJ2-1; TRBD1 matches at 8 bases. Germline trimming cut 5 bases from V and 5 bases from J; bases unmatched to any gene: 8. From germline, CDR1 is SGHTA and CDR2 FQGTGA. The CDR3 is 15 amino acids. CDR3 nucleotide sequence: TGTGCCAGCAGCCTCCCGGGACAGGCCCACAATGAGCAGTTCTTC. Encoded protein: CASSLPGQAHNEQFF. Complete variable domain (other parts from reference TRBV7-3 and TRBJ2-1): GAGVSQTPSNKVTEKGKYVELRCDPISGHTALYWYRQSLGQGPEFLIYFQGTGAADDSGLPNDRFFAVRPEGSVSTLKIQRTERGDSAVYLCASSLPGQAHNEQFFGPGTRLTVL.

The chain links TRBV7-2 to TRBJ2-7, with 9 bases fitting TRBD1. The germline V gene has CDR1 SGHTA and CDR2 FQGNSA. The V segment lost 4 bases and the J segment 7 bases; nucleotides outside the gene matches: 14. This CDR3 is built from 16 residues. The CDR3 is CASSSGTGFISGEQYF. CDR3 DNA sequence: TGTGCCAGCAGCTCGGGGACAGGGTTTATTTCGGGAGAGCAGTACTTC.

The chain uses TRBV9 and TRBJ1-2, with D tentatively TRBD1 (5 bases). Between the trimmed V and J ends, which lost 0 bases and 5 bases, there was a span of 14 bases. This CDR3 contains 15 residues. The germline V gene encodes CDR1 SGDLS and CDR2 YYNGEE. In nucleotides, the CDR3 is TGTGCCAGCAGCGTAGGTGGGGGGGTATTGTATGGCTACACCTTC. This translates into CASSVGGGVLYGYTF.

The CDR3 sequence: CASSRPGTGNGYTF. In DNA, the CDR3 is TGTGCCAGCAGCCGTCCCGGGACAGGGAACGGCTACACCTTC. The chain uses TRBV14 and TRBJ1-2; 9 nucleotides match TRBD1. Germline loops: CDR1 SGHDN, CDR2 FVKESK. The CDR3 extends over 14 amino acids. V dropped 4 bases and J dropped 8; count of bases not matched to a gene: 8.

For the CDR3, the DNA is TGTGCCAGCAGTCCGATTTTCGCGGGGGGTCCCTACGAGCAGTACTTC. Protein sequence: CASSPIFAGGPYEQYF. The gene calls are TRBV27 and TRBJ2-7; TRBD2 matches at 8 bases. With 5 bases clipped from V and 2 bases from J, the junction kept 11 bases outside the gene matches. This CDR3 has 16 residues. Germline V gives CDR1 MNHEY, CDR2 SMNVEV (reference sequence).

The chain carries TRBV27 and TRBJ2-3; no reliable D call. Germline V gives CDR1 MNHEY, CDR2 SMNVEV (reference sequence). The CDR3 is 13 amino acids. V lost 0 bases, J lost 6 bases, and 7 bases lay in between. The CDR3 region is CASSLSGSDTQYF. Written as DNA, the CDR3 is TGTGCCAGCAGTTTATCAGGCTCGGATACGCAGTATTTT.

The chain carries TRBV10-3 and TRBJ1-1; D not resolved. The CDR3 contains 12 residues. The V and J ends lost 10 bases and 4 bases respectively, with 13 bases between them. The germline V gene has CDR1 ENHRY and CDR2 SYGVKD. CDR3: CASGVTGTEAFF. CDR3 nucleotides: TGTGCCAGCGGAGTTACGGGCACTGAAGCTTTCTTT.

The chain is built from TRBV19 and TRBJ1-1, with D possibly matching TRBD1 (5 bases). Trimming took off 3 bases at V and 5 bases at J, with 16 bases between the two ends. The CDR3 totals 15 residues. Germline CDR1 reads LNHDA; CDR2 reads SQIVND (reference sequence). CDR3 bases: TGTGCCAGTAGTATTCTCCCGAAGGGGAGTACTGAAGCTTTCTTT. Encoded protein: CASSILPKGSTEAFF.

The J gene is TRBJ2-2, the V gene TRBV28; either TRBD1 or TRBD2 may fit D (6 bases each). Trimming pared 4 bases from V and 4 bases from J, leaving 16 bases between. Germline CDR1 reads MDHEN; CDR2 reads SYDVKM. The CDR3 loop spans 16 amino acids. The CDR3 DNA reads TGTGCCAGCAGTTCACAAGGGGGGCGCGGCACCGGGGAGCTGTTTTTT. As protein: CASSSQGGRGTGELFF.

The chain joins TRBV5-1 to TRBJ2-3; TRBD1 might be the D (5 bases). Germline CDR1 SGHRS, CDR2 YFSETQ. This CDR3 has 14 amino acids. The V and J ends lost 7 bases and 11 bases respectively, with 23 bases between them. The CDR3 DNA reads as TGCGCCAGCTCGGGCAGGGCTTCCGATGACAGGCAGTATTTT. This encodes CASSGRASDDRQYF.

As for this clone: One end of the junction varies from germline; a read error may be responsible. Other DNA variants within this sample encode the same CDR3. The rearrangement joins TRBV5-4 to TRBJ2-7; 12 positions agree with TRBD2. Germline-derived CDR1 and CDR2 are SGHNT and YYREEE (reference sequence). The CDR3 loop spans 16 amino acids. CDR3 nucleotide sequence: TGTGCCAGCAGCTTGGGACTAGCGGGAGAGGGCTACGAGCAGTACTTT. Its protein is CASSLGLAGEGYEQYF.

V is TRBV11-2 and J is TRBJ1-5; D is possibly TRBD1 (5 bases). The germline CDR1 and CDR2 sequences are SGHAT and FQNNGV. V shed 4 bases and J shed 4 bases, with 11 bases lying between them. This CDR3 comprises 14 residues. Written as DNA, the CDR3 is TGTGCCAGCAGCTCCCGACAGCCTAATCAGCCCCAGCATTTT. Translated: CASSSRQPNQPQHF.

This clone appeared a single time. V and J are TRBV5-1 and TRBJ2-2; the match to TRBD1 covers 7 bases. The V segment lost 4 bases and the J segment 4 bases; nucleotides outside the gene matches: 7. The CDR3 has 15 residues. Germline lookup yields CDR1 SGHRS and CDR2 YFSETQ. CDR3 region: CASSVTGVGTGELFF. The CDR3 nucleotides are TGCGCCAGCAGCGTAACAGGGGTCGGCACCGGGGAGCTGTTTTTT. The full variable domain, completed using reference TRBV5-1 and TRBJ2-2, is KAGVTQTPRYLIKTRGQQVTLSCSPISGHRSVSWYQQTPGQGLQFLFEYFSETQRNKGNFPGRFSGRQFSNSRSEMNVSTLELGDSALYLCASSVTGVGTGELFFGEGSRLTVL.

The V and J genes are TRBV6-8 and TRBJ2-5; maybe TRBD1 (5 bases). CDR3 size: 15 residues. Germline V lookup: CDR1 MNHGY, CDR2 SAAAGT. V was cut by 2 bases and J by 1 base, with 11 bases left in between. The CDR3 loop is CASSYRGSSQETQYF. The CDR3 region has the DNA TGTGCCAGCAGTTACAGGGGTAGTAGCCAAGAGACCCAGTACTTC.

The chain combines TRBV27 with TRBJ1-2; perhaps TRBD1 as D (5 bases). Germline loops: CDR1 MNHEY, CDR2 SMNVEV (reference sequence). The length of the CDR3 is 15 residues. Trimming shortened V by 6 bases and J by 0 bases, and 14 bases separated the two germline ends. The CDR3 DNA is TGTGCCAGCAGCTCGGGGGGACGATCTAACTATGGCTACACCTTC. This encodes CASSSGGRSNYGYTF.

This chain links TRBV4-3 with TRBJ1-1; the D gene is possibly TRBD1 (5 bases). Per the germline V gene, CDR1 is LGHNA and CDR2 is YSLEER. The CDR3 contains 17 residues. Trimming shortened V by 0 bases and J by 5 bases, and 19 bases separated the two germline ends. The chain's CDR3 is CASSQDMGDPPNTEAFF. DNA for the CDR3: TGCGCCAGCAGCCAAGATATGGGGGACCCTCCAAATACTGAAGCTTTCTTT.

The rearrangement links TRBV5-1 to TRBJ1-6; 9 nucleotides agree with TRBD1. J was trimmed by 9 bases and V by 4 bases; bases with no gene match: 2. CDR1 and CDR2 (germline): SGHRS, YFSETQ. The CDR3 is made up of 13 amino acids. CDR3 loop: CASSRDRVSPLHF. DNA of the CDR3: TGCGCCAGCAGCCGGGACAGGGTTTCACCCCTCCACTTT.

This chain joins TRBV6-6 and TRBJ1-5, with D possibly TRBD1 on 6 matching bases. The germline gives CDR1 MNHNY, CDR2 SVGAGI (reference sequence). CDR3 length: 14 residues. Deletions cut 8 bases from V and 2 bases from J, with 13 bases between. For the CDR3, the DNA is TGTGCCAGCTCCCCCCACAGGGGCAATCAGCCCCAGCATTTT. Translated, it gives CASSPHRGNQPQHF.

V gene TRBV7-9 combines with J gene TRBJ1-1; D ambiguous. The V end was cut by 1 base, the J end by 3 bases, with 9 bases between. The germline gives CDR1 SEHNR, CDR2 FQNEAQ (reference sequence). CDR3 length equals 14 residues. The CDR3 DNA is TGTGCCAGCAGCTTAGAACAGAGACACACTGAAGCTTTCTTT. As protein: CASSLEQRHTEAFF.

CDR3 nucleotide sequence: TGTGCCAGCAGCAAAGACGGCAGAACTAATGAAAAACTGTTTTTT. Its translation: CASSKDGRTNEKLFF. The V gene is TRBV7-2, the J gene TRBJ1-4; no clear D. V gave up 5 bases and J gave up 1 base, with 11 bases separating them. Germline CDR1 and CDR2: SGHTA and FQGNSA. The CDR3 has 15 amino acids.

The chain links TRBV18 to TRBJ1-1; D is uncertain. Trimming left V 6 bases short and J 3 bases short, with 8 bases between. The CDR3 length is 12 residues. Germline CDR1 and CDR2: KGHSH and LQKENI. The CDR3 DNA reads TGTGCCAGCTCCCAAATGGACACTGAAGCTTTCTTT. Residues: CASSQMDTEAFF. Variable domain in full (rest from reference TRBV18 and TRBJ1-1): NAGVMQNPRHLVRRRGQEARLRCSPMKGHSHVYWYRQLPEEGLKFMVYLQKENIIDESGMPKERFSAEFPKEGPSILRIQQVVRGDSAAYFCASSQMDTEAFFGQGTRLTVV.

V usage is TRBV5-1 and J usage is TRBJ2-3; 12 bases are shared with TRBD2. The CDR3 spans 16 residues. V shed 4 bases and J 4 bases; nucleotides not matched to a gene: 7. Germline V CDR1 and CDR2: SGHRS, YFSETQ. This CDR3 reads CASSGRTSGVPDTQYF. For the CDR3, the DNA is TGCGCCAGCAGCGGGCGGACTAGCGGGGTTCCAGATACGCAGTATTTT.

The chain links TRBV14 to TRBJ1-6; no firm D call. The CDR3 is 14 amino acids. With 0 bases removed from V and 10 bases from J, the gap between germline ends came to 10 bases. Germline CDR1 and CDR2: SGHDN and FVKESK. The CDR3 protein is CASSQDLRYSPLHF. The CDR3 region has the DNA TGTGCCAGCAGCCAAGATCTAAGGTACTCACCCCTCCACTTT.

The chain links TRBV20-1 to TRBJ1-1, with no clear D. The V and J ends lost 2 bases and 8 bases respectively, with 9 bases between them. Germline values: CDR1 DFQATT, CDR2 SNEGSKA (reference sequence). The CDR3 has 11 amino acids. The CDR3 nucleotides are TGCAGTGCTAGATCCCCGGGGGAAGCTTTCTTT. Translated: CSARSPGEAFF.

This clone is medium-sized by share. The V call is TRBV19, the J call TRBJ2-7; TRBD1 might be the D (6 bases). V lost 4 bases, J lost 3 bases, and 13 bases lay in between. Germline-derived CDR1 and CDR2 are LNHDA and SQIVND (reference sequence). This CDR3 region has 14 residues. The CDR3 nucleotides are TGTGCCAGTAGTAGAATCGGGACAAACTACGAGCAGTACTTC. It codes for CASSRIGTNYEQYF.

This sequence joins TRBV6-5 and TRBJ1-1; the D gene is possibly TRBD1 (5 bases). Trimming shortened V by 2 bases and J by 4 bases, and 8 bases separated the two germline ends. The CDR3 totals 13 residues. The germline V gene encodes CDR1 MNHEY and CDR2 SVGAGI. Here the CDR3 DNA reads TGTGCCAGCAGTTACGGGGGGTTCACTGAAGCTTTCTTT. It yields the protein CASSYGGFTEAFF.

This CDR3 is CATSGGLGLSYNEQFF. In DNA form, the CDR3 reads TGTGCCACCAGCGGAGGATTGGGGCTTAGCTACAATGAGCAGTTCTTC. This sequence joins TRBV15 and TRBJ2-1, with D possibly called TRBD1 or TRBD2 (5 bases each). The ends were cut back, 5 bases at V and 3 bases at J, with 17 bases in the middle. CDR1 is LNHNV and CDR2 is YYDKDF in the germline V gene (reference sequence). The CDR3 runs to 16 residues.